This entry is about one TCR beta chain. Its specific antigen is unknown. No clone much larger than this one lies a single base away; base qualities are absent. One collaborating source in Seattle enrolled patients while the patients were actively infected and followed the patients over time throughout the course of disease. The collaborating institutions used their own protocols to collect whole blood in K2EDTA tubes. For TCRbeta analysis, collaborators shipped samples in one of three forms: frozen whole blood, isolated PBMCs, or DNA extracted from either of those sample types. These data are taken from a study of blood T cell repertoires in COVID-19 (dated by TCRdb to 2020 to 2022). Broadly, across the study: Samples covering the acute and convalescent phases of COVID-19 were provided by collaborators in the United States, Italy and Spain. The prospective study material was composed of cDNA or gDNA derived from T cells, B-cell-depleted T cells, or PBMCs. Deeply sampled blood TCRbeta repertoires from subjects exposed to, actively infected with, or recovered from COVID-19 were included in the dataset. The repertoires were released in a freely available public database meant as a resource for research on the immune response to SARS-CoV-2. The samples were drawn from two sources: the first 160 participants of the ongoing ImmuneRACE study, and 950 to 1,500 subjects contributed by 6 global collaborators. The sample metadata nearly always contained a de-identified subject ID, COVID-19 status, age in years and sex. Where available, HLA class I and class II types were obtained from metadata supplied by the sample provider rather than from assay-based typing.

The germline V gene sets CDR1 to MNHEY and CDR2 to SVGAGI. Reading from cysteine to phenylalanine, the CDR3 counts 14 amino acids. The entry retains the CDR3 DNA only, 42 bases that are in frame from base 1. V lost 6 bases and J lost 2 bases, and the count of bases not matched to a germline gene is 3. What the work shows at the level of the full study, not this receptor alone: Clinical and demographic metadata were provided uncurated, with the amount varying by source and participant.

The immunoSEQ Assay, a bias-controlled multiplex PCR, was used to amplify TCRbeta CDR3 regions from genomic DNA. From the authors' description of their analysis: Within the assay, amplification of reference gene primers was used to estimate how many nucleated cells each sample contained. To quantify the absolute abundance of each unique TCRbeta CDR3 rearrangement, sequence reads were collapsed and filtered. For each sample, productive Simpson clonality was calculated by taking the square root of Simpson's diversity index across productive rearrangements. Sourced from immuneACCESS, this table was stored by TCRdb with only in-frame sequences that have V and J called. A share of the clones is absent; for the studies checked, an unresolved V gene accounts for under half, and the remainder has no known explanation. V and J calls and clone size are copied from that table; D and trimming were computed from the DNA. This sample comprises about 160,000 clones, around 83% of them detected only once. Under 8.5% of the sample goes to the ten largest clones.

The source material was peripheral blood. The sequence derives from a woman aged 60-75 years with COVID-19, enrolled during active disease. The rearranged segments are TRBV6-5 and TRBJ1-3; TRBD1 lines up with 8 middle nucleotides. The CDR3 here reads CASRLQGAGNTIYF. The nucleotide sequence is given as TGTGCCAGCAGACTACAGGGGGCTGGAAACACCATATATTTT.